This TCR beta chain was documented in a study of shared clonotypes between healthy human individuals. Study-wide findings and caveats: Several donors had around 5% of their naive CD4 clonotypes in common. The sole specimen, blood, was sampled, and tissue repertoires likely differ.

Details on this clone: Its target is not known.

Positive CCR7 selection of CD45RO-negative cells yielded the naive CD8 cells, and terminally differentiated effector memory CD45RA+ cells were excluded. Between the trimmed V and J ends, which lost 0 bases and 4 bases, there was a span of 8 bases. The CDR3 loop spans 13 amino acids. Germline V lookup: CDR1 SGHKS, CDR2 YYEKEE (reference sequence). Produced via immunoSEQ multiplex PCR; TCRdb's table is partial and in-frame only. The table has about 550,000 clones, 95% to 96% seen once. The TCR comes from a woman aged 25 to 39 in good health. The V call is TRBV5-5, the J call TRBJ2-7; D tentatively fits TRBD1 or TRBD2 (5 bases each). Sequenced material: naive CD8+ T cells sorted from blood. The CDR3 DNA reads TGTGCCAGCAGCTTGGGGGGGTTTTACGAGCAGTACTTC. Residues: CASSLGGFYEQYF. The entire variable domain, with the rest obtained from reference TRBV5-5 and TRBJ2-7, is as follows: DAGVTQSPTHLIKTRGQQVTLRCSPISGHKSVSWYQQVLGQGPQFIFQYYEKEERGRGNFPDRFSARQFPNYSSELNVNALLLGDSALYLCASSLGGFYEQYFGPGTRLTVT.